The TCR beta chain under discussion was sequenced for a study of cytomegalovirus exposure and HLA in healthy donors. General observations from the study: About 87% or about 30% of the time was how often most TCR beta V segments were productive, according to an earlier analysis.

Researchers ran the PCR with 60 Vbeta and 13 Jbeta primers. This table comes from immunoSEQ multiplex PCR, and its TCRdb copy is limited to in-frame clones, with some not included. This table has over 100,000 clones, 70% to 80% appearing once. In regard to this clone: Its target is not known.

This CDR3 has 15 amino acids. Germline trimming cut 5 bases from V and 4 bases from J; bases unmatched to any gene: 10. Germline CDR1 and CDR2: PRHDT and FYEKMQ (reference sequence). The material sequenced was PBMCs. The rearrangement links TRBV13 to TRBJ1-2; 7 bases are a match to TRBD1. This clonotype originated in a female donor in good health and CMV-seronegative. DNA of the CDR3: TGTGCCAGCAGCATCTCGGACAGGAGGGCCTATGGCTACACCTTC. It yields the protein CASSISDRRAYGYTF.